This T cell receptor beta chain is drawn from a study of CD8+ T cells in alopecia areata. As concerns this clone: The antigen remains undetermined.

Separation by sorting yielded CD4+ and CD8+ T cells from PBMCs. Study-level points and caveats: Researchers report lesional scalp, most notably alopecia totalis/universalis, outstripped normal scalp in clonality. TCR sharing across patients was less clear than in mice, possibly HLA-related.

Extraction and reverse transcription of RNA yielded cDNA as the sequencing template. TCRdb's table, derived via immunoSEQ multiplex PCR, lists solely in-frame clones and lacks some. Of about 150,000 clones listed, 62% are singletons. Deletions cut 4 bases from V and 8 bases from J, with 12 bases between. The CDR3 sequence is 12 residues long. Germline loops: CDR1 SGHNT, CDR2 YYREEE (reference sequence). The sequence was obtained from a human donor in good health. Sequencing was done on a sample of CD8+ T cells sorted from blood. The gene calls are TRBV5-4 and TRBJ1-2; possibly TRBD1 for D (6 bases). The chain's CDR3 is CASSTDRKGYTF. Written as DNA, the CDR3 is TGTGCCAGCAGCACAGACAGGAAGGGCTACACCTTC.